Listed below are T cell receptor beta chains from one sample, sequenced in a study of control samples from healthy donors and cancer patients. The method was immunoSEQ multiplex PCR; TCRdb's version includes in-frame clones alone and lacks a portion of them. The sample lists more than 140,000 clones; 94% were seen once. The specimen sequenced was blood. These TCRs come from a man in his forties in good health. CDR3s include the opening cysteine and the closing phenylalanine or tryptophan. A D gene is named only where the DNA matches it firmly. The size entry is marked missing in some rows and otherwise reads once, few, many or a size class.

TRBV4-1	TRBJ2-7	.	.	CASRAGDEQYF	TGCGCCAGCAGAGCAGGGGACGAGCAGTACTTC
TRBV4-1	TRBJ1-2	.	.	CASSQDTGSYGYTF	TGCGCCAGCAGCCAAGATACGGGGAGCTATGGCTACACCTTC
TRBV15	TRBJ2-3	.	.	CATSRDLGHEEQYF	TGTGCCACCAGCAGAGATCTAGGGCACGAGGAGCAGTATTTT
TRBV28	TRBJ2-5	.	.	CASSLGTLETQYF	TGTGCCAGCAGTTTAGGGACGCTAGAGACCCAGTACTTC
TRBV5-3	TRBJ1-3	.	once	CARSLDRAGNTIYF	TGTGCCAGAAGCTTGGATAGGGCTGGAAACACCATATATTTT
TRBV18	TRBJ2-2	.	.	CASSPTAKSGGELFF	TGTGCCAGCTCACCAACGGCGAAATCCGGCGGGGAGCTGTTTTTT
TRBV25-1	TRBJ2-2	.	.	CASSEYPRDTGELFF	TGTGCCAGCAGTGAATACCCCAGGGACACCGGGGAGCTGTTTTTT
TRBV6-2/TRBV6-3	TRBJ2-7	.	few	CASSYPPREQYF	TGTGCCAGCAGTTACCCCCCCCGCGAGCAGTACTTC
TRBV2	TRBJ1-2	TRBD1	.	CASSGAGGTYGYTF	TGTGCCAGCAGTGGGGCAGGGGGCACGTATGGCTACACCTTC
TRBV5-1	TRBJ2-5	.	.	CASSLTGETQYF	TGCGCCAGCAGCCTTACAGGGGAGACCCAGTACTTC
TRBV6-5	TRBJ1-1	TRBD1	.	CASSLAGQMNTEAFF	TGTGCCAGCAGCCTAGCGGGACAGATGAACACTGAAGCTTTCTTT
TRBV6-1	TRBJ2-7	TRBD1	.	CASSEAVWDSTYEQYF	TGTGCCAGCAGTGAAGCTGTTTGGGACAGTACCTACGAGCAGTACTTC